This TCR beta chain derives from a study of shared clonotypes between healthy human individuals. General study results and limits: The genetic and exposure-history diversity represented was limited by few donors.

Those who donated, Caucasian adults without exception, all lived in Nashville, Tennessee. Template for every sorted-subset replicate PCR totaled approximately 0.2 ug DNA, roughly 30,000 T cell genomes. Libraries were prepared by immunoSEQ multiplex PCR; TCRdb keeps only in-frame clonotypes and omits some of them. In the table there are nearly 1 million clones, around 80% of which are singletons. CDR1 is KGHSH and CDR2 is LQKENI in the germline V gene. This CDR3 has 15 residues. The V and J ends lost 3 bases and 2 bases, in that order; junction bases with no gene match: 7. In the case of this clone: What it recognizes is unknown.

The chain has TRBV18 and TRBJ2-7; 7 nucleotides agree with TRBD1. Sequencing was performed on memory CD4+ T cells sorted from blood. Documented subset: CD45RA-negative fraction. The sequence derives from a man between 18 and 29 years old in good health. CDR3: CASSPTGKGTYEQYF. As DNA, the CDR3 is TGTGCCAGCTCACCGACAGGGAAGGGGACCTACGAGCAGTACTTC.